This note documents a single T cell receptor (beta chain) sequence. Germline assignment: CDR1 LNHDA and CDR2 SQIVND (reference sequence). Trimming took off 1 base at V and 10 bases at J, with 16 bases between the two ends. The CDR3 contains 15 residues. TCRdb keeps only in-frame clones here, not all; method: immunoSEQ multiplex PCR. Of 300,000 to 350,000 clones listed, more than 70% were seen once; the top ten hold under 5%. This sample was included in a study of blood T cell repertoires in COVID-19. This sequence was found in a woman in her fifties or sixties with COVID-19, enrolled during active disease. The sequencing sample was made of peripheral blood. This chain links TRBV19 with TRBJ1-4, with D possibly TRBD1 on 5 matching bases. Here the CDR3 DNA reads TGTGCCAGTAGTATAGCTGAAGGGGCGCTTGGAAAACTGTTTTTT. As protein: CASSIAEGALGKLFF.